These T cell receptor beta chains were read from a single sample in a study of T cell responses to AZD1222 COVID-19 vaccine. Method: immunoSEQ multiplex PCR; TCRdb's copy keeps in-frame clones and lacks some. This table has 100,000 to 150,000 clones, under 90% appearing once. Sequences were derived from peripheral blood, sampled on day 0 of AZD1222 vaccination. These receptors were collected from an adult in good health. The CDR3 runs from the conserved cysteine through the conserved F or W. A D gene is named only where the DNA matches it firmly. A row's size may be missing; if present it is once, few, many or a size class.

J gene	CDR3 length	V gene	D gene	clone size	CDR3 protein	CDR3 DNA
TRBJ2-7	16	TRBV5-4	TRBD2	NA	CASSLRLAGTTYEQYF	TGTGCCAGCAGCCTTAGGCTAGCGGGCACAACCTACGAGCAGTACTTC
TRBJ2-7	15	TRBV19	TRBD1	NA	CASSTGTGYTYEQYF	TGTGCCAGTAGTACCGGGACAGGGTATACCTACGAGCAGTACTTC
TRBJ1-2	15	TRBV28	TRBD1	NA	CASIIGGTGGNGYTF	TGTGCCAGCATCATAGGCGGGACAGGGGGCAATGGCTACACCTTC
TRBJ2-1	17	TRBV11-2	NA	NA	CASSLVGGERGGNEQFF	TGTGCCAGCAGCTTAGTCGGCGGGGAGAGGGGTGGCAATGAGCAGTTCTTC
TRBJ1-2	15	TRBV11-2	NA	NA	CASSLRGPTSYGYTF	TGTGCCAGCAGCTTAAGAGGCCCCACGAGCTATGGCTACACCTTC
TRBJ1-2	16	TRBV5-1	TRBD1	NA	CASSLGDREVNYGYTF	TGCGCCAGCAGCTTGGGGGACAGGGAGGTTAACTATGGCTACACCTTC
TRBJ1-5	16	TRBV27	NA	NA	CASRQTPDRSNQPQHF	TGTGCCAGCAGACAAACCCCCGACAGAAGCAATCAGCCCCAGCATTTT
TRBJ1-1	15	TRBV11-2	NA	NA	CASSLAVTVNTEAFF	TGTGCCAGCAGCTTAGCCGTGACGGTGAACACTGAAGCTTTCTTT
TRBJ2-5	13	TRBV19	TRBD2	NA	CASSTGLAQTQYF	TGTGCCAGTAGCACGGGACTAGCTCAGACCCAGTACTTC
TRBJ1-1	13	TRBV6-5	NA	NA	CASSYSRVTEAFF	TGTGCCAGCAGTTACTCGAGGGTGACTGAAGCTTTCTTT
TRBJ2-3	13	TRBV5-4	NA	few	CASSFLVSDTQYF	TGTGCCAGCAGCTTTCTAGTGTCAGATACGCAGTATTTT
TRBJ2-1	15	TRBV11-3	NA	NA	CASSLDSMANNEQFF	TGTGCCAGCAGCTTAGACTCCATGGCGAACAATGAGCAGTTCTTC
TRBJ2-2	16	TRBV3-1/TRBV3-2	TRBD2	NA	CASSRGLAGGTGELFF	TGTGCCAGCAGCCGAGGACTAGCGGGTGGCACCGGGGAGCTGTTTTTT
TRBJ1-4	15	TRBV27	NA	once	CASKSLGAANEKLFF	TGTGCCAGCAAGAGCTTGGGGGCAGCTAATGAAAAACTGTTTTTT
TRBJ1-1	12	TRBV11-2	NA	NA	CATTTMNTEAFF	TGTGCCACCACCACCATGAACACTGAAGCTTTCTTT
TRBJ1-6	16	TRBV3-1/TRBV3-2	TRBD1	NA	CASSDRGTGEFSPLHF	TGTGCCAGCAGCGATCGGGGGACAGGGGAATTTTCACCCCTCCACTTT
TRBJ2-1	14	TRBV15	NA	NA	CATSPPRVSDEQFF	TGTGCCACCAGCCCCCCCAGGGTTTCGGATGAGCAGTTCTTC
TRBJ2-3	13	TRBV6-5	NA	NA	CASSYDRTDTQYF	TGTGCCAGCAGTTACGACAGGACAGATACGCAGTATTTT
TRBJ1-5	13	TRBV5-1	NA	NA	CASSFDNNQPQHF	TGCGCCAGCAGCTTCGACAACAATCAGCCCCAGCATTTT
TRBJ1-2	13	TRBV7-8	NA	NA	CASSFLINYGYTF	TGTGCCAGCAGCTTCCTTATTAACTATGGCTACACCTTC
TRBJ2-2	15	TRBV27	TRBD2	NA	CASKGLAARTGELFF	TGTGCCAGCAAAGGACTAGCGGCGAGGACCGGGGAGCTGTTTTTT
TRBJ1-1	15	TRBV19	NA	NA	CASSMGRGMNTEAFF	TGTGCCAGTAGTATGGGGAGGGGGATGAACACTGAAGCTTTCTTT
TRBJ1-1	17	TRBV4-1	NA	NA	CASSQVEIWSPNTEAFF	TGCGCCAGCAGCCAAGTAGAAATTTGGTCACCGAACACTGAAGCTTTCTTT
TRBJ2-3	11	TRBV6-6	NA	NA	CASSSADTQYF	TGTGCCAGCAGTTCAGCCGATACGCAGTATTTT
TRBJ2-7	14	TRBV13	NA	NA	CASSLGGNSYEQYF	TGTGCCAGCAGCTTAGGGGGGAATTCCTACGAGCAGTACTTC
TRBJ1-6	16	TRBV27	NA	NA	CASSLSNPHYNSPLHF	TGTGCCAGCAGTTTATCGAATCCGCACTATAATTCACCCCTCCACTTT
TRBJ2-1	12	TRBV2	NA	NA	CASSDRFYEQFF	TGTGCCAGCAGCGACCGGTTCTATGAGCAGTTCTTC
TRBJ2-3	14	TRBV6-5	NA	few	CASRPRESPDTQYF	TGTGCCAGCAGACCCCGGGAGTCCCCAGATACGCAGTATTTT
TRBJ1-2	14	TRBV6-5	TRBD1	NA	CASSYDGTGAGYTF	TGTGCCAGCAGTTACGATGGAACAGGGGCGGGCTACACCTTC
TRBJ1-2	15	TRBV14	TRBD1	NA	CASSRQGSSNYGYTF	TGTGCCAGCAGCAGACAGGGAAGTTCTAACTATGGCTACACCTTC
TRBJ1-2	13	TRBV5-6	NA	NA	CASSYQGPDGYTF	TGTGCCAGCAGCTACCAGGGCCCAGATGGCTACACCTTC
TRBJ1-5	13	TRBV29-1	NA	NA	CSARTGGNQPQHF	TGCAGCGCTCGGACCGGAGGGAATCAGCCCCAGCATTTT
TRBJ1-5	17	TRBV21-1	NA	NA	CASSKVVMEGYNQPQHF	TGTGCCAGCAGCAAAGTAGTCATGGAAGGGTACAATCAGCCCCAGCATTTT
TRBJ1-4	18	TRBV21-1	NA	NA	CASSKGRFWDSPNEKLFF	TGTGCCAGCAGCAAAGGCCGCTTTTGGGACAGCCCTAATGAAAAACTGTTTTTT
TRBJ1-5	15	TRBV19	NA	NA	CASSIGDGSNQPQHF	TGTGCCAGTAGTATAGGAGACGGCAGTAATCAGCCCCAGCATTTT
TRBJ2-1	21	TRBV15	TRBD2	NA	CATSREEATAVLAGVVHEQFF	TGTGCCACCAGCAGAGAAGAAGCCACCGCTGTCTTGGCGGGAGTTGTCCATGAGCAGTTCTTC
TRBJ2-7	12	TRBV6-1	NA	NA	CASSDGTLRQYF	TGTGCCAGCAGTGACGGAACGTTGCGGCAGTACTTC
TRBJ1-2	14	TRBV3-1/TRBV3-2	NA	NA	CASSQGATKNGYTF	TGTGCCAGCAGCCAAGGAGCCACCAAGAACGGCTACACCTTC
TRBJ2-1	12	TRBV5-5	TRBD2	NA	CASSFSGTVQFF	TGTGCCAGCAGCTTTAGCGGGACGGTGCAGTTCTTC
TRBJ1-2	15	TRBV9	NA	NA	CASSPDAGVRDGYTF	TGTGCCAGCAGCCCCGACGCTGGGGTTCGGGATGGCTACACCTTC
TRBJ2-5	17	TRBV2	NA	NA	CASSEIRQGGAGETQYF	TGTGCCAGCAGTGAAATTCGTCAAGGGGGCGCGGGGGAGACCCAGTACTTC
TRBJ1-2	14	TRBV28	NA	NA	CASSLLGINYGYTF	TGTGCCAGCAGTTTATTAGGGATTAACTATGGCTACACCTTC
TRBJ1-2	15	TRBV24-1	NA	NA	CATSDPNLSGYGYTF	TGTGCCACCAGTGACCCTAACTTATCGGGCTATGGCTACACCTTC